This T cell receptor beta chain was captured by sequencing in a study of early T cells in non-severe SARS-CoV-2 infection. Whole-study results and caveats: Lookups in VDJdb leaned toward anti-spike CD8 responses and missed private and CD4 specificities.

For this clonotype: What it recognizes is unknown.

As part of library construction, unique molecular identifiers were attached to individual cDNA molecules. TCRdb called the 5' RACE reads again in MiXCR, with one record for every CDR3 protein. Of some 29,000 distinct CDR3 sequences listed, approximately 4.8% were seen once; the top ten hold about a tenth. Sequences were obtained from whole blood. The TCR sequence derives from an adult who was a healthcare worker with PCR-confirmed SARS-CoV-2 infection or an uninfected control (not recorded which).

The CDR3 coding sequence is TGCGCCAGCAGCTTACAGGGGGCCCAAGAGACCCAGTACTTC. It translates to CASSLQGAQETQYF. This chain connects TRBV5-1 to TRBJ2-5; 9 bases line up with TRBD1. The CDR3 spans 14 residues. With 2 bases clipped from V and 1 base from J, the junction kept 0 bases outside the gene matches. Germline values: CDR1 SGHRS, CDR2 YFSETQ.